This entry is about one TCR beta chain. The entry originates in a study of blood T cell repertoires in COVID-19. Some clones are missing from TCRdb's copy, which holds only in-frame ones; the method was immunoSEQ multiplex PCR. The sample lists fewer than 90,000 clones, roughly 80% occurring once. Trimming removed 0 bases from V and 4 bases from J; junction bases left unmatched: 5. Germline CDR1 SGHTA, CDR2 FQGTGA. CDR3 length: 16 amino acids. The rearrangement joins TRBV7-3 to TRBJ1-3, with TRBD1 matching over 8 bases. The sequenced material came from peripheral blood. This clonotype was sampled from a woman of 80 years or more with acute or convalescent COVID-19. The DNA for the CDR3 is TGTGCCAGCAGCTTAACTGGACAGGGAGCAGGAAACACCATATATTTT. Encoded protein: CASSLTGQGAGNTIYF.